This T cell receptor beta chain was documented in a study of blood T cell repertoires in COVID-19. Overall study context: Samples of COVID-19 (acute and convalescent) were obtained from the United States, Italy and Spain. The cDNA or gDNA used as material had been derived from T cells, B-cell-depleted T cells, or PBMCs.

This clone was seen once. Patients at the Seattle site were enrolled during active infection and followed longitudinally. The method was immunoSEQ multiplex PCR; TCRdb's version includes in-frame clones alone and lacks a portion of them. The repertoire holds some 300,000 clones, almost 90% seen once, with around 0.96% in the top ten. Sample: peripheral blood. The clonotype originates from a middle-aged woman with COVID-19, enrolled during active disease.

The CDR3 region has the DNA TGTGCCTGGAGCTCGGGAAGCTCCTATAATTCACCCCTCCACTTT. This sequence encodes CAWSSGSSYNSPLHF. The genes are TRBV30 and TRBJ1-6; no reliable D call. The CDR3 is made up of 15 amino acids. In germline, CDR1 is GTSNPN, CDR2 SVGIG (reference sequence). The germline V and J ends were trimmed by 3 bases and 0 bases, with 9 bases remaining between them. The variable domain in full, with the rest retrieved from reference TRBV30 and TRBJ1-6, is SQTIHQWPATLVQPVGSPLSLECTVEGTSNPNLYWYRQAAGRGLQLLFYSVGIGQISSEVPQNLSASRPQDRQFILSSKKLLLSDSGFYLCAWSSGSSYNSPLHFGNGTRLTVT.